This T cell receptor (beta chain) was captured in a study of blood T cell repertoires in COVID-19. Study overall: The United States, Italy and Spain provided the acute and convalescent COVID-19 samples.

V was shortened by 7 bases and J by 6 bases, with 13 bases between the two germline ends. The germline V gene has CDR1 LNHDA and CDR2 SQIVND (reference sequence). This CDR3 is 13 amino acids long. In the original analysis: Quantification of nucleated cells was approximated via reference gene primer amplification. The table came from immunoSEQ multiplex PCR; TCRdb's copy has only in-frame clones and leaves some out. V and J calls and clone size are as listed in that table; D and trimming were resolved from the DNA. Of 150,000 to 200,000 clones listed, 86% were seen once; the top ten hold 5.5% to 8.5%.

The rearrangement joins TRBV19 to TRBJ2-4; a possible D gene is TRBD2 (6 bases). Sequenced sample: peripheral blood. The clonotype comes from a woman of 80 years or more in a cohort sampled during active or convalescent COVID-19. Here the CDR3 reads CASTEISGNIQYF. DNA of the CDR3: TGTGCCAGTACGGAGATTAGCGGAAACATTCAGTACTTC. The full variable domain, with the rest looked up from reference TRBV19 and TRBJ2-4, is DGGITQSPKYLFRKEGQNVTLSCEQNLNHDAMYWYRQDPGQGLRLIYYSQIVNDFQKGDIAEGYSVSREKKESFPLTVTSAQKNPTAFYLCASTEISGNIQYFGAGTRLSVL.